This passage covers 18 T cell receptor beta chains from one sample sequenced in a study of shared clonotypes between healthy human individuals. TCRdb's copy holds only in-frame clones and misses some; the assay was immunoSEQ multiplex PCR. The sample holds about 2.2 million clones; 93% are singletons and the top ten take over 1.5%. CD8 cells regarded as naive lacked CD45RO, were positively chosen for CCR7, and omitted terminally differentiated effector memory CD45RA+ cells. Sequencing was performed on naive CD8+ T cells from PBMCs. All receptors come from a man aged 18 to 29 in good health. Some clones in this sample may be carry-over from other donors' samples.

The gene calls are TRBV7-9 and TRBJ1-4; D is possibly TRBD1 (5 bases). Germline lookup yields CDR1 SEHNR and CDR2 FQNEAQ (reference sequence). The V end lost 5 bases, the J end lost 5 bases, and 12 bases lay between the germline ends. The length of the CDR3 is 14 residues. The CDR3 reads CASSQPRQNEKLFF. The CDR3 nucleotides read TGTGCCAGCAGCCAACCGAGACAGAATGAAAAACTGTTTTTT. Combining the CDR3 with reference TRBV7-9 and TRBJ1-4 gives the whole variable domain DTGVSQNPRHKITKRGQNVTFRCDPISEHNRLYWYRQTLGQGPEFLTYFQNEAQLEKSRLLSDRFSAERPKGSFSTLEIQRTEQGDSAMYLCASSQPRQNEKLFFGSGTQLSVL.

CDR3 sequence reads: CASSFKVLNTEAFF. The CDR3 DNA sequence: TGTGCCAGCAGTTTTAAGGTCCTGAACACTGAAGCTTTCTTT. V usage is TRBV28 and J usage is TRBJ1-1; no clear D. This CDR3 is 14 amino acids long. Germline V gives CDR1 MDHEN, CDR2 SYDVKM. Trimming shortened V by 3 bases and J by 0 bases, and 8 bases separated the two germline ends.

The rearrangement links TRBV19 to TRBJ1-1; unclear D gene. The CDR3 is 14 residues long. V was cut by 3 bases and J by 4 bases, with 12 bases left in between. Germline loops: CDR1 LNHDA, CDR2 SQIVND (reference sequence). The CDR3 DNA is TGTGCCAGTAGTATCCTCAAGGGCAGCACTGAAGCTTTCTTT. Residues: CASSILKGSTEAFF. The whole variable domain, remainder taken from reference TRBV19 and TRBJ1-1, is DGGITQSPKYLFRKEGQNVTLSCEQNLNHDAMYWYRQDPGQGLRLIYYSQIVNDFQKGDIAEGYSVSREKKESFPLTVTSAQKNPTAFYLCASSILKGSTEAFFGQGTRLTVV.

The chain links TRBV19 to TRBJ1-5, with a weak D call TRBD1 (5 bases). CDR1 is LNHDA and CDR2 is SQIVND in the germline V gene (reference sequence). The germline V and J ends were trimmed by 5 bases and 7 bases, with 15 bases remaining between them. The CDR3 runs 14 residues. The CDR3 DNA sequence: TGTGCCAGTAGTGTTTTAGGGGAGGGCCAGCCCCAGCATTTT. Protein: CASSVLGEGQPQHF.

This clone turned up a few times. The same CDR3 arises from other DNA sequences in this sample as well. CDR3 coding DNA: TGTGCCAGTACCGGTGGCTACGAGCAGTACTTC. Protein sequence: CASTGGYEQYF. The V and J genes are TRBV19 and TRBJ2-7; D not certain. V shed 7 bases and J shed 3 bases, with 7 bases lying between them. Germline CDR1 LNHDA, CDR2 SQIVND (reference sequence). This CDR3 contains 11 residues.

The CDR3 sequence: CASSFLRAPEQYF. CDR3 DNA sequence: TGTGCCAGCAGTTTTCTCCGGGCACCCGAGCAGTACTTC. The rearrangement uses TRBV27 and TRBJ2-7; D not certain. Germline-derived CDR1 and CDR2 are MNHEY and SMNVEV (reference sequence). This CDR3 comprises 13 residues. V shed 3 bases and J shed 6 bases, with 12 bases lying between them.

This rearrangement joins TRBV4-1 to TRBJ2-1; weak D call: TRBD2 (6 bases). The CDR3 extends over 16 amino acids. Germline values: CDR1 MGHRA, CDR2 YSYEKL. V was trimmed by 4 bases and J by 5 bases, leaving 18 bases between them. This chain's CDR3 is CASSPLIGSVDNEQFF. CDR3 nucleotide sequence: TGCGCCAGCAGCCCCTTAATCGGGAGTGTGGACAATGAGCAGTTCTTC.

The rearrangement joins TRBV27 to TRBJ1-2; TRBD1 might be the D (6 bases). Deletions cut 4 bases from V and 6 bases from J, with 12 bases between. Germline lookup yields CDR1 MNHEY and CDR2 SMNVEV (reference sequence). CDR3 length: 13 residues. The CDR3: CASSSGAADGYTF. The CDR3 DNA reads as TGTGCCAGCAGTTCGGGGGCAGCTGATGGCTACACCTTC.

This chain joins TRBV5-1 and TRBJ1-1, with D possibly TRBD1 on 6 matching bases. The V gene lost 3 bases and the J gene lost 4 bases, with 22 bases spanning the gap. This CDR3 has 17 residues. Germline V lookup: CDR1 SGHRS, CDR2 YFSETQ. CDR3 sequence reads: CASSWNRVDRTVTEAFF. CDR3 coding DNA: TGCGCCAGCAGCTGGAACAGGGTTGACCGAACGGTCACTGAAGCTTTCTTT.

V and J are TRBV28 and TRBJ2-7; D tentatively reads TRBD1 or TRBD2 (5 bases each). CDR3 length equals 14 residues. Per germline, CDR1 MDHEN and CDR2 SYDVKM. Trimming removed 10 bases at V and 1 base at J, with 17 bases between. CDR3 sequence (DNA): TGTGCCATCCGTGATAGGGGACGGTCCTACGAGCAGTACTTC. This encodes CAIRDRGRSYEQYF.

The rearrangement joins TRBV7-6 to TRBJ1-4, with a weak D call TRBD1 (5 bases). The CDR3 runs to 15 residues. V was clipped by 1 base and J by 5 bases, with 11 bases between them. Germline V gene data show CDR1 as SGHVS and CDR2 as FNYEAQ. Here the CDR3 reads CASSLESTANEKLFF. The CDR3 bases are TGTGCCAGCAGCTTAGAATCGACAGCAAATGAAAAACTGTTTTTT.

V gene TRBV27 combines with J gene TRBJ2-2, with 11 bases fitting TRBD1. After removal of 8 bases from V and 4 bases from J, the junction contained 3 bases not matched to a gene. Germline V CDR1 and CDR2: MNHEY, SMNVEV (reference sequence). This CDR3 has 14 residues. The CDR3 protein is CASSGQGVTGELFF. In DNA, the CDR3 is TGTGCCAGCTCGGGACAGGGGGTCACCGGGGAGCTGTTTTTT.

The chain couples TRBV5-6 to TRBJ2-1; maybe TRBD1 (5 bases). The CDR3 loop spans 13 amino acids. Germline V gene sequence: CDR1 SGHDT, CDR2 YYEEEE. With 0 bases removed from V and 9 bases from J, the gap between germline ends came to 10 bases. The CDR3, as DNA: TGTGCCAGCAGCTTGGGGCAGGGTAGTGAGCAGTTCTTC. It specifies CASSLGQGSEQFF.

The V call is TRBV29-1, the J call TRBJ1-2, with D unresolved. The CDR3 covers 12 residues. Trimming removed 5 bases from V and 8 bases from J, with 15 bases in between. CDR1 and CDR2 from the germline V gene are SQVTM and ANQGSEA. This CDR3 reads CSVLPLNGGYTF. In DNA form, the CDR3 reads TGCAGCGTTCTGCCCCTAAACGGGGGCTACACCTTC. The full variable domain, its missing parts supplied by reference TRBV29-1 and TRBJ1-2, is SAVISQKPSRDICQRGTSLTIQCQVDSQVTMMFWYRQQPGQSLTLIATANQGSEATYESGFVIDKFPISRPNLTFSTLTVSNMSPEDSSIYLCSVLPLNGGYTFGSGTRLTVV.

The rearrangement links TRBV21-1 to TRBJ2-2; no check of the table's D call, TRBD2, against the DNA was made. TRBV21-1 is tagged as a pseudogene. The CDR3 contains 17 residues. As DNA, the CDR3 is TGTGCCAGCAGCAAAGCGGGACTAGCGGGAGCCCCCGGGGAGCTGTTTTTT. Translated: CASSKAGLAGAPGELFF.

This chain joins TRBV19 and TRBJ2-7; D unclear. This CDR3 is built from 15 residues. The germline V gene has CDR1 LNHDA and CDR2 SQIVND (reference sequence). V shed 3 bases and J shed 2 bases, with 14 bases lying between them. The chain's CDR3 is CASSIAVTHPYEQYF. The CDR3 DNA reads TGTGCCAGTAGTATCGCCGTTACCCATCCCTACGAGCAGTACTTC. Using reference TRBV19 and TRBJ2-7 for the parts outside the CDR3, the full variable domain is DGGITQSPKYLFRKEGQNVTLSCEQNLNHDAMYWYRQDPGQGLRLIYYSQIVNDFQKGDIAEGYSVSREKKESFPLTVTSAQKNPTAFYLCASSIAVTHPYEQYFGPGTRLTVT.

On this clone itself: The junction departs from germline at one end; a sequencing error may be responsible. The J gene is TRBJ2-3, the V gene TRBV4-3; 15 bases match TRBD2. CDR3 size: 15 residues. In germline, CDR1 is LGHNA, CDR2 YSLEER. The CDR3 bases are TGCGCCAGCAGCCAAGCTTTGGGGACTAGCGGGAGGAGGGATTTT. Translated, it gives CASSQALGTSGRRDF.

The rearrangement uses TRBV10-3 and TRBJ2-7; D might be TRBD2 (6 bases). Germline V gene data show CDR1 as ENHRY and CDR2 as SYGVKD. The CDR3 length is 16 residues. V lost 3 bases to trimming and J lost 5 bases, with 20 bases between them. The CDR3 loop is CAISEGVGGRFDEQYF. CDR3 sequence (DNA): TGTGCCATCAGTGAAGGGGTAGGAGGGAGATTCGACGAGCAGTACTTC.